Below, 14 T cell receptor beta chains from the same sample are listed, as sequenced in a study of CD8 T cells in ankylosing spondylitis. Their cognate antigens are unknown. General observations from the study: In ankylosing spondylitis blood, a motif of roughly 8 highly homologous TCR beta variants appeared characteristic.

TCRdb re-called the 5' RACE reads with MiXCR, one entry per CDR3 protein. This sample has a few hundred thousand distinct CDR3 sequences; roughly 13% occur once, and the top ten carry almost 7%. Sample: blood, either unsorted or a sorted T cell fraction (not recorded which). These receptors were taken from a male donor with ankylosing spondylitis.

The chain employs TRBV7-9 and TRBJ2-3; D not certain. Trimming took 2 bases from V and 8 from J, leaving 20 bases between them. The CDR3 is 16 residues long. Germline CDR1 reads SEHNR; CDR2 reads FQNEAQ (reference sequence). CDR3 nucleotides: TGTGCCAGCAGCTTAATGGGTCCCAGGACGCCTGGTACGCAGTATTTT. It translates to CASSLMGPRTPGTQYF.

A few counts support this clonotype. The chain has TRBV29-1 and TRBJ1-1; 7 positions match TRBD1. J was trimmed by 1 base and V by 4 bases; bases with no gene match: 6. Looked up from germline, CDR1 is SQVTM and CDR2 is ANQGSEA. This CDR3 contains 14 residues. CDR3 nucleotides: TGCAGCGTTGTCAGGACAGGTTCGAACACTGAAGCTTTCTTT. Its protein product is CSVVRTGSNTEAFF. Drawing the rest from reference TRBV29-1 and TRBJ1-1, the complete variable domain is SAVISQKPSRDICQRGTSLTIQCQVDSQVTMMFWYRQQPGQSLTLIATANQGSEATYESGFVIDKFPISRPNLTFSTLTVSNMSPEDSSIYLCSVVRTGSNTEAFFGQGTRLTVV.

This sequence joins TRBV12-3 or TRBV12-4 and TRBJ1-1, with 7 positions matching TRBD1. The V segment lost 7 bases and the J segment 3 bases; nucleotides outside the gene matches: 5. This CDR3 has 13 residues. The CDR3 spells CASTPRGDTEAFF. DNA of the CDR3: TGTGCCAGCACCCCCAGGGGGGACACTGAAGCTTTCTTT.

The chain recombines TRBV29-1 with TRBJ1-5; D is uncertain. The CDR3 sequence is 13 residues long. Germline assignment: CDR1 SQVTM and CDR2 ANQGSEA. V lost 3 bases and J lost 5, with 11 bases in between. The CDR3 is CSVEIGPDQPQHF. The CDR3 DNA is TGCAGCGTTGAGATAGGCCCGGATCAGCCCCAGCATTTT. The complete variable domain, with remaining parts taken from reference TRBV29-1 and TRBJ1-5, reads SAVISQKPSRDICQRGTSLTIQCQVDSQVTMMFWYRQQPGQSLTLIATANQGSEATYESGFVIDKFPISRPNLTFSTLTVSNMSPEDSSIYLCSVEIGPDQPQHFGDGTRLSIL.

The CDR3 DNA is TGCGCCAGCAGCCCACAGACAGGGGGCGCGAACACTGAAGCTTTCTTT. This translates into CASSPQTGGANTEAFF. The rearrangement joins TRBV5-1 to TRBJ1-1; 10 nucleotides align to TRBD1. Losses at the gene ends were 4 bases for V and 1 base for J; bases not matched to a gene: 7. There are 16 residues in the CDR3. Germline CDR1 and CDR2: SGHRS and YFSETQ.

The V call is TRBV7-9, the J call TRBJ2-3, with D perhaps matching TRBD1 (5 bases). CDR1 is SEHNR, CDR2 FQNEAQ, per germline (reference sequence). The CDR3 is 14 residues long. V gave up 5 bases and J gave up 0 bases, with 9 bases separating them. CDR3 loop: CASSQTASTDTQYF. The CDR3 nucleotides are TGTGCCAGCAGCCAGACAGCTAGCACAGATACGCAGTATTTT.

This clonotype was counted a few times. The chain is built from TRBV10-3 and TRBJ1-1; TRBD1 is a possible D gene (6 bases). The CDR3 has 14 amino acids. Germline CDR1 reads ENHRY; CDR2 reads SYGVKD. Deletions cut 10 bases from V and 4 bases from J, with 19 bases between. This CDR3 reads CATRVAGEGTEAFF. The CDR3 coding sequence is TGTGCCACCAGGGTGGCAGGGGAGGGCACTGAAGCTTTCTTT.

This clonotype was observed once. One base away lies a much larger clone, so this may be a sequencing read error. V is TRBV5-1 and J is TRBJ2-1; 10 positions agree with TRBD1. Germline V gene lookup returns CDR1 SGHRS and CDR2 YFSETQ. The CDR3 runs 14 residues. CDR3 amino acids: CSSSDRGLYNEQFF. CDR3 coding DNA: TGCTCCAGCAGCGACAGGGGGCTCTACAATGAGCAGTTCTTC.

The CDR3 region is CASSPPQRDPYEQYV. The CDR3 DNA reads as TGTGCCAGCAGTCCACCACAGCGGGACCCCTACGAGCAGTACGTC. The chain carries TRBV11-2 and TRBJ2-7; 7 nucleotides align to TRBD2. Germline V gives CDR1 SGHAT, CDR2 FQNNGV. Trimming removed 6 bases from V and 2 bases from J; junction bases left unmatched: 10. This CDR3 comprises 15 residues.

This clonotype was counted between two and nine times. The chain joins TRBV29-1 to TRBJ1-2; D gene ambiguous. Germline lookup yields CDR1 SQVTM and CDR2 ANQGSEA. V was pared by 3 bases and J by 4 bases, with 9 bases between. This CDR3 has 12 residues. This chain's CDR3 is CSVDVGLYGYTF. In nucleotides, the CDR3 is TGCAGCGTTGACGTGGGCCTCTATGGCTACACCTTC.

This clonotype was seen a handful of times. V gene TRBV7-2 combines with J gene TRBJ2-3, with 10 bases aligning to TRBD2. Germline CDR1 SGHTA, CDR2 FQGNSA. With V trimmed by 2 bases and J by 4 bases, 6 bases remained unmatched. The CDR3 covers 16 residues. The CDR3 nucleotides read TGTGCCAGCAGCTTAAGACTAGCGGGTCGAGCAGATACGCAGTATTTT. Protein sequence: CASSLRLAGRADTQYF.

This clonotype was seen repeatedly, ten times or more. The chain couples TRBV29-1 to TRBJ2-4, with D possibly matching TRBD2 (6 bases). The germline CDR1 and CDR2 sequences are SQVTM and ANQGSEA. The CDR3 consists of 15 residues. Trimming shortened V by 3 bases and J by 5 bases, and 17 bases separated the two germline ends. The CDR3 is CSVDFGGALENIQYF. For the CDR3, the DNA is TGCAGCGTTGATTTTGGAGGGGCGCTCGAAAACATTCAGTACTTC.

V is TRBV15 and J is TRBJ1-1; D not resolved. The CDR3 sequence is 17 residues long. Trimming cost V 0 bases and J 4 bases, with 18 bases left between them. In germline, CDR1 is LNHNV, CDR2 YYDKDF (reference sequence). The CDR3 loop is CATSRDRADVLSTEAFF. DNA for the CDR3: TGTGCCACCAGCAGAGATCGGGCGGACGTTTTGAGCACTGAAGCTTTCTTT.

In this sample, this clonotype turned up a few times. This chain connects TRBV29-1 to TRBJ2-3; D is unresolved. Germline values: CDR1 SQVTM, CDR2 ANQGSEA. Trimming stripped 4 bases from V and 0 bases from J, with 11 bases between. This CDR3 is built from 14 residues. The CDR3 coding sequence is TGCAGCGTTGGGGCGGCTACGAGCACAGATACGCAGTATTTT. It translates to CSVGAATSTDTQYF.